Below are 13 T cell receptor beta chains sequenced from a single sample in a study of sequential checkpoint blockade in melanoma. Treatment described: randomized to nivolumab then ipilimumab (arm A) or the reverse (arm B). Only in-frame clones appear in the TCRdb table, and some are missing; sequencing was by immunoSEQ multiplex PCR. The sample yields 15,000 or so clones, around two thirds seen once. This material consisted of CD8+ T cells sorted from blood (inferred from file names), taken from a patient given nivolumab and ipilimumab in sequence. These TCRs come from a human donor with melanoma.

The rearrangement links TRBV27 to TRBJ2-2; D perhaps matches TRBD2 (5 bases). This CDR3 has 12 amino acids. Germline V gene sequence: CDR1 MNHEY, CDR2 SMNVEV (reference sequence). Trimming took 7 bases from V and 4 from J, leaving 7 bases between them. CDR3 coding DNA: TGTGCCAGCATTGGGAGCACCGGGGAGCTGTTTTTT. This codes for CASIGSTGELFF.

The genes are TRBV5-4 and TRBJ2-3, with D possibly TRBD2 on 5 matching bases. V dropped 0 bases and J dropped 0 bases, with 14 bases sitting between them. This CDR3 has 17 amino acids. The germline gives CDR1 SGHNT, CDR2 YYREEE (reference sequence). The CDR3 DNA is TGTGCCAGCAGCTTGGGGAGAGCGGTCGCCAGCACAGATACGCAGTATTTT. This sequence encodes CASSLGRAVASTDTQYF.

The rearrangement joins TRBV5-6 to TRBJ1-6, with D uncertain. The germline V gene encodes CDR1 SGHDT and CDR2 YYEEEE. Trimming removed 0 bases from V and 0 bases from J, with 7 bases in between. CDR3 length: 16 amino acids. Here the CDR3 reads CASSLARSSYNSPLHF. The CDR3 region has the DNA TGTGCCAGCAGCTTGGCCCGGAGCTCCTATAATTCACCCCTCCACTTT.

CDR3 DNA: TGTGCCAGCAGCCCCGGGACAGAGGGCTACGAGCAGTACTTC. The encoded protein is CASSPGTEGYEQYF. The rearrangement joins TRBV11-2 to TRBJ2-7; 7 nucleotides align to TRBD1. The CDR3 is made up of 14 amino acids. Germline V gene lookup returns CDR1 SGHAT and CDR2 FQNNGV. V lost 5 bases, J lost 3 bases, and 7 bases stayed unmatched.

The CDR3 here is CASSYEDSLEAFF. The CDR3 DNA follows: TGTGCCAGCAGTTACGAGGACAGCCTTGAAGCTTTCTTT. The chain joins TRBV6-6 to TRBJ1-1, with TRBD1 as a possible D gene (6 bases). Per germline, CDR1 MNHNY and CDR2 SVGAGI (reference sequence). This CDR3 comprises 13 residues. V dropped 2 bases and J dropped 7 bases, with 11 bases sitting between them.

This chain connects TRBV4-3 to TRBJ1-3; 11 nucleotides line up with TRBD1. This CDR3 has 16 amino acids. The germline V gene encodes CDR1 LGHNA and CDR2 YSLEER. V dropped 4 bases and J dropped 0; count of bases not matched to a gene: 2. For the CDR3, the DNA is TGCGCCAGCAGCCTTGGGACAGGGGGCTCTGGAAACACCATATATTTT. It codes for CASSLGTGGSGNTIYF.

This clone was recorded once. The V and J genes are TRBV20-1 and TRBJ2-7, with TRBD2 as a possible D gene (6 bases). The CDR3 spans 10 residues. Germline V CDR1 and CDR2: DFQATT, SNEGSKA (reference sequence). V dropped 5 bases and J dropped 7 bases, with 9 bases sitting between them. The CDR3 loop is CSAVAGEQYF. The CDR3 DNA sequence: TGCAGTGCTGTCGCGGGGGAGCAGTACTTC.

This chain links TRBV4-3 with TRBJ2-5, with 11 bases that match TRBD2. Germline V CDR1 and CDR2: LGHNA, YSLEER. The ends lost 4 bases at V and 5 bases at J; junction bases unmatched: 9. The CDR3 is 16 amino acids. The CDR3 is CASSPRLAGLWETQYF. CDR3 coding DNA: TGCGCCAGCAGCCCCCGACTAGCGGGGCTATGGGAGACCCAGTACTTC.

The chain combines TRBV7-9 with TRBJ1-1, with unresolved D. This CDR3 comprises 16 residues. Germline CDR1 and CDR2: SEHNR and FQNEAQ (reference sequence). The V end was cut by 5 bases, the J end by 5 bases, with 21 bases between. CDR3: CASSPPGGSGWTEAFF. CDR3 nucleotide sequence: TGTGCCAGCAGCCCCCCCGGCGGTAGCGGGTGGACTGAAGCTTTCTTT.

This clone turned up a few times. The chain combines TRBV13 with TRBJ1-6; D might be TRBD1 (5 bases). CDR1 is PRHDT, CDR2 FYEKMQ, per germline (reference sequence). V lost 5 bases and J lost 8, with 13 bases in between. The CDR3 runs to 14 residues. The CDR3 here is CASSPTGRDSPLHF. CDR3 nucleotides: TGTGCCAGCAGCCCCACAGGACGGGATTCACCCCTCCACTTT.

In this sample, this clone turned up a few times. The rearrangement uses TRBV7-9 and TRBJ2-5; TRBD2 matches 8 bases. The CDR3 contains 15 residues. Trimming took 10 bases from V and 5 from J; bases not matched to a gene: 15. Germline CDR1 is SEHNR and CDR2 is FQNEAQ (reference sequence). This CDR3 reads CAIRGGNWAKETQYF. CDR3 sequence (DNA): TGTGCCATTCGGGGGGGCAATTGGGCCAAGGAGACCCAGTACTTC.

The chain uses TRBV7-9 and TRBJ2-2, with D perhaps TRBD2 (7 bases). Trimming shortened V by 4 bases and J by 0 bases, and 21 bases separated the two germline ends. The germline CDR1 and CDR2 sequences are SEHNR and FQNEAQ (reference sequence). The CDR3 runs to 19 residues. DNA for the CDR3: TGTGCCAGCAGCTCCCCAATAAGGGGGGGAAACGCGAACACCGGGGAGCTGTTTTTT. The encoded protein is CASSSPIRGGNANTGELFF.

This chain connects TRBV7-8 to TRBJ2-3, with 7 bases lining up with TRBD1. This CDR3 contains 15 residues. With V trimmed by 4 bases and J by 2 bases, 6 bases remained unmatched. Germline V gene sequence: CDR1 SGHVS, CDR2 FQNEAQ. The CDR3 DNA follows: TGTGCCAGCAGCTCGGACAGGAGCTACACAGATACGCAGTATTTT. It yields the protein CASSSDRSYTDTQYF. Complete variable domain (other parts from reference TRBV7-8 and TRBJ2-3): GAGVSQSPRYKVAKRGQDVALRCDPISGHVSLFWYQQALGQGPEFLTYFQNEAQLDKSGLPSDRFFAERPEGSVSTLKIQRTQQEDSAVYLCASSSDRSYTDTQYFGPGTRLTVL.